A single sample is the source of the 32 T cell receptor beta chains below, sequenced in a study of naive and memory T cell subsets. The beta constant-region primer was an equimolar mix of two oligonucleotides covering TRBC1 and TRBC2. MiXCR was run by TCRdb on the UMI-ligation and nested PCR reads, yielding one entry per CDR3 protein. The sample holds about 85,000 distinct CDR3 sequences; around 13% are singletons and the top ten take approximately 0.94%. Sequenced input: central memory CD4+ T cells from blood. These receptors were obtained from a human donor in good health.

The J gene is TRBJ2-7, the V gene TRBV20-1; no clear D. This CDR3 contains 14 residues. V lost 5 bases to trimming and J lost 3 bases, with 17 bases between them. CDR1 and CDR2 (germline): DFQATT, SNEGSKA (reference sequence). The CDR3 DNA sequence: TGCAGTGCTTCCCTAAGGGCGGATAGCTACGAGCAGTACTTC. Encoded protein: CSASLRADSYEQYF.

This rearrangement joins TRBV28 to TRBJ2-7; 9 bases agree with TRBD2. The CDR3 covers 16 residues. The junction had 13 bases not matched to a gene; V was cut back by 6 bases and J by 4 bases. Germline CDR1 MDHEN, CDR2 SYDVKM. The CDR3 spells CASSLMRSGGQYEQYF. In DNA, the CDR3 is TGTGCCAGCAGCCTTATGCGGAGCGGGGGGCAGTACGAGCAGTACTTC.

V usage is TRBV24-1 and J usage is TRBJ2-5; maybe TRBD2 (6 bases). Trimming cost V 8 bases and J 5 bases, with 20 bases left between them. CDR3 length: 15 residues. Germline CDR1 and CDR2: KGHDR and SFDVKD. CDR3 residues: CATNDGSRTGETQYF. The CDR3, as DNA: TGTGCCACCAATGACGGGAGCAGGACTGGTGAGACCCAGTACTTC.

The CDR3 spells CASSQGRAREQFF. CDR3 in DNA: TGTGCCAGCAGCCAAGGGCGGGCGCGCGAGCAGTTCTTC. The chain recombines TRBV3-1 with TRBJ2-1; D is perhaps TRBD2 (5 bases). The CDR3 extends over 13 amino acids. Deletions cut 1 base from V and 10 bases from J, with 11 bases between. Looked up from germline, CDR1 is LGHDT and CDR2 is YNNKEL (reference sequence).

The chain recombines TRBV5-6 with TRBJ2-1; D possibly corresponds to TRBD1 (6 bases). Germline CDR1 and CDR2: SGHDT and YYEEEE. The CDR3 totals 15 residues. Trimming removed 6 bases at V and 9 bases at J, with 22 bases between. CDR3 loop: CASTQVRRARGEQFF. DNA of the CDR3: TGTGCCAGCACCCAAGTTAGAAGGGCCAGGGGTGAGCAGTTCTTC.

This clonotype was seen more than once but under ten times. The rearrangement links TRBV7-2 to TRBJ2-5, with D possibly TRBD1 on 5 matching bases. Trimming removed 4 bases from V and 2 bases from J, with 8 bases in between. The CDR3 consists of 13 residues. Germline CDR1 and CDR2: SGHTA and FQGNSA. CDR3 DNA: TGTGCCAGCAGCTCCACAGGACAAGAGACCCAGTACTTC. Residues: CASSSTGQETQYF.

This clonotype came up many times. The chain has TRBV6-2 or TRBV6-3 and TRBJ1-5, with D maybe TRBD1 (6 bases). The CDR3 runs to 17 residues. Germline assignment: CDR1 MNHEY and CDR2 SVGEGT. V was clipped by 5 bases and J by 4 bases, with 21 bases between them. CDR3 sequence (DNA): TGTGCCAGCAGTAAGGCTCCCTATGGAGGGGGTAATCAGCCCCAGCATTTT. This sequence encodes CASSKAPYGGGNQPQHF.

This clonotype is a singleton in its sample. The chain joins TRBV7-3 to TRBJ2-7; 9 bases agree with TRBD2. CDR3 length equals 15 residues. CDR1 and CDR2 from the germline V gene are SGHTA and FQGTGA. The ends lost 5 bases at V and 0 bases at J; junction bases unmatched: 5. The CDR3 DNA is TGTGCCAGCAGCCTGGCTAGCGGGACCTCCTACGAGCAGTACTTC. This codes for CASSLASGTSYEQYF.

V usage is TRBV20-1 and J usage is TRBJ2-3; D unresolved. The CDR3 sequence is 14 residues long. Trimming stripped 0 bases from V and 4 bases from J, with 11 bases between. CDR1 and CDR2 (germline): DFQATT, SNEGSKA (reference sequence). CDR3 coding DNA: TGCAGTGCTAGAGATCGGGTGTTCCCAGATACGCAGTATTTT. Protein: CSARDRVFPDTQYF.

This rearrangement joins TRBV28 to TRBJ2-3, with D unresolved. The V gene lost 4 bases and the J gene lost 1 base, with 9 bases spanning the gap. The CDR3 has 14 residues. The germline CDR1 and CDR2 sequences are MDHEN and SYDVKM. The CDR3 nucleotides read TGTGCCAGCAGTTCGCCCACGGGCACAGATACGCAGTATTTT. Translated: CASSSPTGTDTQYF.

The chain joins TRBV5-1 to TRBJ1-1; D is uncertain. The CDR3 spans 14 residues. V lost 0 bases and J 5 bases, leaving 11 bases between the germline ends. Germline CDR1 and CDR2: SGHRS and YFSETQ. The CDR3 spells CASSLGAPGTEAFF. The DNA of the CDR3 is TGCGCCAGCAGCTTGGGGGCCCCCGGGACTGAAGCTTTCTTT.

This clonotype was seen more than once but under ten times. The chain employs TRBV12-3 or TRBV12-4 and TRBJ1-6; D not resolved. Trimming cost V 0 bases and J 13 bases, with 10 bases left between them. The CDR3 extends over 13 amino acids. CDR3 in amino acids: CASSLALKHPLHF. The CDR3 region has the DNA TGTGCCAGCAGTTTAGCGCTAAAGCATCCCCTCCACTTT.

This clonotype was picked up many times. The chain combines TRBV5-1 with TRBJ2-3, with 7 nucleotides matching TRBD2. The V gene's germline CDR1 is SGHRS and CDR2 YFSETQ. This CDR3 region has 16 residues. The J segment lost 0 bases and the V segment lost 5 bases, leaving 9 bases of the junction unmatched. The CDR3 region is CASRLGTSDSTDTQYF. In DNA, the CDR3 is TGCGCCAGCAGACTTGGCACTAGCGATAGCACAGATACGCAGTATTTT.

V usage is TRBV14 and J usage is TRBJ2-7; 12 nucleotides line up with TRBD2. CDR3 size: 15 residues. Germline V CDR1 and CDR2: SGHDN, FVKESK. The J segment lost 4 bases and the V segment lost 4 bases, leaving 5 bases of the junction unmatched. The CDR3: CASSRTLAGGYEQYF. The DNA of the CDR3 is TGTGCCAGCAGCCGAACCCTAGCGGGAGGGTACGAGCAGTACTTC.

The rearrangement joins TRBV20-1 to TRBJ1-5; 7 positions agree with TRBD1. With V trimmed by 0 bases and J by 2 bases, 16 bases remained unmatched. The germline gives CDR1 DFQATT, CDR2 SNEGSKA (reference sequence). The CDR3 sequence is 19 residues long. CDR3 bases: TGCAGTGCTAGAGATATAATGACCAAAGGGGGCGCGGGCAATCAGCCCCAGCATTTT. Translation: CSARDIMTKGGAGNQPQHF.

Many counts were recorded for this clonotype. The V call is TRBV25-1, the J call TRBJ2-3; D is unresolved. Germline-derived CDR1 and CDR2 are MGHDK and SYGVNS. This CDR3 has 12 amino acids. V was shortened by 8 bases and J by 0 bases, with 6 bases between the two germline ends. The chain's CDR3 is CASGTSTDTQYF. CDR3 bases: TGTGCCAGCGGCACTAGCACAGATACGCAGTATTTT.

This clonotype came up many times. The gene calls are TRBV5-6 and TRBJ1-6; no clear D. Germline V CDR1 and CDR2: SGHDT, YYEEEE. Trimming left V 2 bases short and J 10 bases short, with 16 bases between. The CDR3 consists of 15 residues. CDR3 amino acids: CASSLSPGVESPLHF. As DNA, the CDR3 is TGTGCCAGCAGCTTATCACCCGGGGTCGAATCACCCCTCCACTTT.

CDR3 bases: TGCAGTGCTACTTCAGGGTCCTCACACACAGATACGCAGTATTTT. This gives the protein CSATSGSSHTDTQYF. The chain links TRBV20-1 to TRBJ2-3, with D possibly being TRBD1 (5 bases). In germline, CDR1 is DFQATT, CDR2 SNEGSKA (reference sequence). The CDR3 totals 15 residues. Trimming removed 4 bases at V and 2 bases at J, with 16 bases between.

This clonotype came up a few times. CDR3 in DNA: TGTGCCAGCAGTGAAGAAGGGGCGAGGACCGGGGAGCTGTTTTTT. Amino acid sequence: CASSEEGARTGELFF. The chain employs TRBV2 and TRBJ2-2, with D perhaps matching TRBD1 (5 bases). The length of the CDR3 is 15 residues. V was cut by 1 base and J by 5 bases, with 11 bases left in between. Germline CDR1 and CDR2: SNHLY and FYNNEI. Supplemented by reference TRBV2 and TRBJ2-2, the full variable domain reads EPEVTQTPSHQVTQMGQEVILRCVPISNHLYFYWYRQILGQKVEFLVSFYNNEISEKSEIFDDQFSVERPDGSNFTLKIRSTKLEDSAMYFCASSEEGARTGELFFGEGSRLTVL.

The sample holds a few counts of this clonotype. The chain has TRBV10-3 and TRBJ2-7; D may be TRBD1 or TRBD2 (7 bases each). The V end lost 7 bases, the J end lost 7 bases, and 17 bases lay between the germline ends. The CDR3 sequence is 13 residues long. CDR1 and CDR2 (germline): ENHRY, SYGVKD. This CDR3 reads CAITTGKAGEQYF. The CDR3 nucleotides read TGTGCCATCACGACAGGGAAAGCGGGGGAGCAGTACTTC.

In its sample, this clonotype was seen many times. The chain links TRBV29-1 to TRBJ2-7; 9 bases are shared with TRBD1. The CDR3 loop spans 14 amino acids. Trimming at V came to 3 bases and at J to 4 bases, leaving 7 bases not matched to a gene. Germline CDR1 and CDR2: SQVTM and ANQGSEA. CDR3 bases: TGCAGCGTTGAGTCCAGGACAGGGGTTTACGAGCAGTACTTC. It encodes CSVESRTGVYEQYF.

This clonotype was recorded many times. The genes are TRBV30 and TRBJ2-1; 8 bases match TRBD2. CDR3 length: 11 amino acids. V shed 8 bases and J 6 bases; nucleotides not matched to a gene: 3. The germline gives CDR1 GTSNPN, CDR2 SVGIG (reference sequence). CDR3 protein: CARAGGNEQFF. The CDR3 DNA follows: TGTGCCAGGGCGGGAGGCAATGAGCAGTTCTTC.

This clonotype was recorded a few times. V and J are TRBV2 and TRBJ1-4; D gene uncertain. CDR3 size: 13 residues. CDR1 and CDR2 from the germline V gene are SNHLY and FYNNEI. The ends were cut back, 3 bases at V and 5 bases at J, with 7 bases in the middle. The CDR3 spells CASSDLENEKLFF. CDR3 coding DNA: TGTGCCAGCAGTGATTTGGAGAATGAAAAACTGTTTTTT.

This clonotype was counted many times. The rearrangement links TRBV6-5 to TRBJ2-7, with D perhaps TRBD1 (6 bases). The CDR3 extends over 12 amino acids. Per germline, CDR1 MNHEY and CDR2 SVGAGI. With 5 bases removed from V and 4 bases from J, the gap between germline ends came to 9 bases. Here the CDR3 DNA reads TGTGCCAGCAGTCTTACAGGGTACGAGCAGTACTTC. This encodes CASSLTGYEQYF.

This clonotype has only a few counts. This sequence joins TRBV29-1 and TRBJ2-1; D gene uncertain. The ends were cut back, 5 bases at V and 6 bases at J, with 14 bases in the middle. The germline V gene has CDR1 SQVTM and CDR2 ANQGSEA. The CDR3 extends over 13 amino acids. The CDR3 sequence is CSVSHRLRNEQFF. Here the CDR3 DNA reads TGCAGCGTTTCACATAGGCTTCGCAATGAGCAGTTCTTC.

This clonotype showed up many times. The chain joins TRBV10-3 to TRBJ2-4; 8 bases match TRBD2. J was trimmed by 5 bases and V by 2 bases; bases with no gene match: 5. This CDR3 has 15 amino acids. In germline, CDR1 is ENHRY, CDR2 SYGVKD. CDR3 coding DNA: TGTGCCATCAGTGAGGATCGAGCGGGAGAAAACATTCAGTACTTC. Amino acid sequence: CAISEDRAGENIQYF.

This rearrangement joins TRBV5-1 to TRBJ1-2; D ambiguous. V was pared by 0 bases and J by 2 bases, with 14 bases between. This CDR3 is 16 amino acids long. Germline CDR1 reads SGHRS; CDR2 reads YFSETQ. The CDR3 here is CASSLGGRELNYGYTF. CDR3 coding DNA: TGCGCCAGCAGCTTGGGCGGACGGGAACTGAACTATGGCTACACCTTC. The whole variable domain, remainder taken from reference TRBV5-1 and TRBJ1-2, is KAGVTQTPRYLIKTRGQQVTLSCSPISGHRSVSWYQQTPGQGLQFLFEYFSETQRNKGNFPGRFSGRQFSNSRSEMNVSTLELGDSALYLCASSLGGRELNYGYTFGSGTRLTVV.

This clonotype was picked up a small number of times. CDR3 amino acids: CASSYSNVNTGELFF. For the CDR3, the DNA is TGTGCCAGCAGTTACTCGAATGTGAACACCGGGGAGCTGTTTTTT. The V and J genes are TRBV6-5 and TRBJ2-2, with no clear D. The V gene's germline CDR1 is MNHEY and CDR2 SVGAGI. Trimming cost V 0 bases and J 1 base, with 6 bases left between them. The CDR3 has 15 amino acids.

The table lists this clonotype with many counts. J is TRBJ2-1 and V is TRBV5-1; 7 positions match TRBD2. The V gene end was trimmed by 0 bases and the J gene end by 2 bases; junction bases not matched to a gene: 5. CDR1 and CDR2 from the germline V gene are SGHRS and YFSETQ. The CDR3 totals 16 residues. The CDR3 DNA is TGCGCCAGCAGCTTGGGGGAGGGCCAAGCCTACAATGAGCAGTTCTTC. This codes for CASSLGEGQAYNEQFF.

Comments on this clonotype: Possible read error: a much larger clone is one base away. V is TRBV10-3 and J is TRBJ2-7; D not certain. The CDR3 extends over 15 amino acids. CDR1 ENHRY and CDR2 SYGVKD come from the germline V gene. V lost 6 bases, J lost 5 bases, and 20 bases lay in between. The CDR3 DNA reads TGTGCCATCAGCGAGGAGCTAGACAAGCGCCACGAGCAGTACTTC. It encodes CAISEELDKRHEQYF.

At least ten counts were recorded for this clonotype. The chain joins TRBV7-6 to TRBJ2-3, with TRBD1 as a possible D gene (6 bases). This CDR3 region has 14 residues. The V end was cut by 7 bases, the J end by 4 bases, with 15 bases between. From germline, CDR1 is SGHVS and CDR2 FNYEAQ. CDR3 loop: CASTRGSGADTQYF. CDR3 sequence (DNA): TGTGCCAGCACAAGGGGGAGCGGAGCAGATACGCAGTATTTT.

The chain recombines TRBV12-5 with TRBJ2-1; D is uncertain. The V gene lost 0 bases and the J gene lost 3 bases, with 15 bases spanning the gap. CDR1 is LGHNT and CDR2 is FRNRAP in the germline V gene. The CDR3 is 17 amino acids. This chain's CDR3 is CASGLVVNRRIYNEQFF. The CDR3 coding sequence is TGTGCTAGTGGTTTGGTTGTAAACCGAAGAATCTACAATGAGCAGTTCTTC.